The text below deals with one T cell receptor beta chain. The antigen is not known. Assay: immunoSEQ multiplex PCR; the TCRdb copy retains only in-frame clones and omits some. The sample gives some 70,000 clones, around 65% of which show up once; 4.5% to 6% is in the top ten. V lost 0 bases and J lost 0, with 13 bases in between. The CDR3 consists of 18 residues. Germline values: CDR1 SGHDT, CDR2 YYEEEE. These data belong to a study of cytotoxic CD8 clonotypes in ibrutinib-treated CLL. Study background: Enrolment comprised roughly 11 relapsed/refractory and some 15 treatment-naive patients; 17 were IGHV unmutated. Response sampling came at median 12 months of treatment, ranging about 6 to 40 months. Study outcomes and limitations: Samples from sustained-remission and progressing patients were taken at different times. Clonotypes that were public were uncommon, and they contracted or stayed stable on treatment.

V is TRBV5-6 and J is TRBJ1-6, with D possibly being TRBD1 (5 bases). The input for sequencing was PBMCs, taken after 12 months of ibrutinib treatment. The receptor comes from a human donor with chronic lymphocytic leukemia. The CDR3 coding sequence is TGTGCCAGCAGCTTGGAACAGGACCCGAGCTCCTATAATTCACCCCTCCACTTT. Amino acids: CASSLEQDPSSYNSPLHF.